This T cell receptor (beta chain) came from a study of blood T cell repertoires in COVID-19 (dated by TCRdb to about 2020). Turning to the overall study: Samples covering the acute and convalescent phases of COVID-19 were provided by collaborators in the United States, Italy and Spain. The prospective study material was composed of cDNA or gDNA derived from T cells, B-cell-depleted T cells, or PBMCs. Samples came from the ongoing ImmuneRACE study (first 160 participants) plus 1,254 subjects from 6 global collaborators. The dataset comprised deeply sampled blood TCRbeta repertoires from subjects exposed to, actively infected with, or recovered from COVID-19. Where available, HLA class I and class II types were taken from metadata supplied by the sample provider and were not determined by assay-based typing. The repertoires were released in a freely available public database meant as a resource for research on the immune response to SARS-CoV-2. The sample metadata nearly always contained a de-identified subject ID, COVID-19 status, age in years and sex.

The immunoSEQ Assay, a bias-controlled multiplex PCR, was used to amplify TCRbeta CDR3 regions from genomic DNA. Per the source publication's procedure: Within the assay, amplification of reference gene primers was used to estimate how many nucleated cells each sample contained. To quantify the absolute abundance of each unique TCRbeta CDR3 rearrangement, sequence reads were collapsed and filtered. For each sample, productive Simpson clonality was calculated by taking the square root of Simpson's diversity index across productive rearrangements. TCRdb limited this immuneACCESS table to in-frame rearrangements with V and J called. A share of clones is missing; checked studies link under half to unresolved V genes, and the rest is unexplained. D and trimming were read from the DNA, whereas the V and J calls and clone size are those reported in that table. A total of over 80,000 clones appear in this sample, 70% to 90% of them only once. Clones ranked in the top ten supply 1.2% of the sample.

Germline trimming: 3 bases from V, 1 base from J; junction bases outside gene matches: 4. Sequences SGHTA (CDR1) and FQGNSA (CDR2) are obtained from the germline V gene. From the cysteine through the phenylalanine, the CDR3 covers 15 amino acids. Kept here is only the CDR3 DNA, which spans 45 bases and is read in frame from base 1. Whole blood was collected in K2EDTA tubes by collaborating institutions according to the institutions' own protocols. For TCRbeta analysis, collaborators shipped samples in one of three forms: frozen whole blood, isolated PBMCs, or DNA extracted from either of those sample types. Regarding this clone: Its antigen remains undetermined. It has no much larger one-base neighbor in the sample; base qualities were not kept.

The investigation overall reported the following: The amount of clinical and demographic metadata varied by source and participant and was provided uncurated.

The V and J genes are TRBV7-2 and TRBJ2-3; 7 central bases correspond to TRBD2. The receptor was isolated from a man aged 80 or over with active or convalescent COVID-19. The sample taken for sequencing was peripheral blood. The CDR3 in this case is CASSLGGRGTDTQYF. The DNA reads as follows: TGTGCCAGCAGCTTGGGCGGGAGAGGCACAGATACGCAGTATTTT.